Listed here are 25 T cell receptor beta chains from one sample, sequenced in a study of lymphopenia after photon versus proton radiotherapy. TCRdb keeps only in-frame clones here, not all; method: immunoSEQ multiplex PCR. There are around 66,000 clones in the sample; approximately 83% occur only once, and about 2.5% lies in the top ten. This material consisted of peripheral blood, taken from a patient treated with photon-based radiotherapy. These receptors were collected from a middle-aged man with gastric cancer.

The CDR3 protein is CASSSNPGAEKLFF. CDR3 nucleotide sequence: TGTGCCAGCAGCTCAAACCCGGGTGCTGAAAAACTGTTTTTT. The V call is TRBV7-6, the J call TRBJ1-4, with no clear D. This CDR3 has 14 amino acids. V gave up 4 bases and J gave up 7 bases, with 13 bases separating them. CDR1 and CDR2 (germline): SGHVS, FNYEAQ.

V gene TRBV12-5 combines with J gene TRBJ1-2; no clear D. The germline CDR1 and CDR2 sequences are LGHNT and FRNRAP. The CDR3 is made up of 14 amino acids. V lost 2 bases and J lost 4, with 11 bases in between. CDR3 sequence: CASGLSGRTYGYTF. DNA of the CDR3: TGTGCTAGTGGTTTGTCCGGACGGACCTATGGCTACACCTTC.

CDR3 residues: CASSPQGASSYNEQFF. The CDR3 nucleotides are TGTGCCAGCAGCCCACAGGGGGCGAGCTCCTACAATGAGCAGTTCTTC. The rearrangement links TRBV7-2 to TRBJ2-1, with TRBD1 identical over 9 bases. V lost 5 bases to trimming and J lost 0 bases; unmatched junction nucleotides: 5. The CDR3 contains 16 residues. Looked up from germline, CDR1 is SGHTA and CDR2 is FQGNSA.

This clone was recorded a few times. This chain joins TRBV7-9 and TRBJ1-5, with D perhaps TRBD1 (6 bases). The length of the CDR3 is 14 residues. V lost 3 bases and J 2 bases, leaving 8 bases between the germline ends. Germline V gene lookup returns CDR1 SEHNR and CDR2 FQNEAQ (reference sequence). CDR3 nucleotide sequence: TGTGCCAGCAGCTTCTCAGGGGGCAATCAGCCCCAGCATTTT. Its translation is CASSFSGGNQPQHF.

This sequence joins TRBV27 and TRBJ2-3, with unresolved D. V was trimmed by 3 bases and J by 8 bases, leaving 6 bases between them. Germline-derived CDR1 and CDR2 are MNHEY and SMNVEV (reference sequence). The CDR3 contains 11 residues. Here the CDR3 reads CASSLFGTQYF. The CDR3 region has the DNA TGTGCCAGCAGTTTGTTCGGTACGCAGTATTTT.

This clone was observed once. The V gene is TRBV16, the J gene TRBJ1-4; TRBD1 matches at 7 bases. Germline CDR1 is KGHSY and CDR2 is FQNENV. Unmatched junction bases numbered 7, after V lost 5 bases and J lost 7 bases. This CDR3 spans 14 amino acids. The CDR3 protein is CASSGRTGVEKLFF. CDR3 nucleotide sequence: TGTGCCAGCAGCGGACGGACAGGAGTTGAAAAACTGTTTTTT.

The CDR3 reads CAWGRAKDSSTDTQYF. CDR3 nucleotides: TGTGCCTGGGGGCGGGCCAAGGATTCTAGCACAGATACGCAGTATTTT. This rearrangement joins TRBV30 to TRBJ2-3; D is perhaps TRBD2 (5 bases). CDR3 size: 16 residues. CDR1 and CDR2 from the germline V gene are GTSNPN and SVGIG (reference sequence). The V and J ends lost 5 bases and 0 bases respectively, with 18 bases between them.

The chain recombines TRBV27 with TRBJ1-6; TRBD1 agrees at 8 bases. The CDR3 is made up of 14 amino acids. The germline V gene encodes CDR1 MNHEY and CDR2 SMNVEV (reference sequence). The V gene end was trimmed by 6 bases and the J gene end by 9 bases; junction bases not matched to a gene: 7. The CDR3 is CASSVDRAGSPLHF. In DNA, the CDR3 is TGTGCCAGCAGCGTGGACAGGGCAGGTTCACCCCTCCACTTT.

The chain links TRBV7-3 to TRBJ2-3, with a tentative D call TRBD1 (5 bases). Germline V lookup: CDR1 SGHTA, CDR2 FQGTGA. This CDR3 comprises 13 residues. V shed 4 bases and J shed 8 bases, with 13 bases lying between them. The CDR3 bases are TGTGCCAGCAGCTCTTGGGGTGGGGCTACGCAGTATTTT. Translated, it gives CASSSWGGATQYF.

The chain recombines TRBV25-1 with TRBJ2-5; D gene ambiguous. The assigned J gene may be wrong: the sequence end matches TRBJ2-7 better. The CDR3 is 11 residues long. Germline CDR1 and CDR2: MGHDK and SYGVNS. CDR3 region: CASSASGEQYF. The CDR3 nucleotides are TGTGCCAGCAGTGCTTCGGGCGAGCAGTACTTC.

CDR3 protein: CASSPGQGKNIQYF. For the CDR3, the DNA is TGTGCCAGCAGTCCCGGACAGGGCAAAAACATTCAGTACTTC. V and J are TRBV6-6 and TRBJ2-4; 8 positions match TRBD1. The ends lost 5 bases at V and 3 bases at J; junction bases unmatched: 3. Germline V CDR1 and CDR2: MNHNY, SVGAGI (reference sequence). CDR3 size: 14 residues.

The CDR3 region is CASSDRTGGNSPLHF. The CDR3 DNA reads TGCGCCAGCAGCGACAGGACAGGGGGGAATTCACCCCTCCACTTT. The gene calls are TRBV5-1 and TRBJ1-6; 10 positions agree with TRBD1. Trimming cost V 4 bases and J 7 bases; bases outside gene matches: 5. Germline CDR1 SGHRS, CDR2 YFSETQ. The CDR3 loop spans 15 amino acids.

In DNA, the CDR3 is TGTGCTAGTGGTTCACACCAGTTCTCAGGTGGCAATCAGCCCCAGCATTTT. Amino acid sequence: CASGSHQFSGGNQPQHF. This rearrangement joins TRBV12-5 to TRBJ1-5; no clear D. The V gene's germline CDR1 is LGHNT and CDR2 FRNRAP. The CDR3 sequence is 17 residues long. The V gene lost 4 bases and the J gene lost 2 bases, with 18 bases spanning the gap.

V and J are TRBV19 and TRBJ1-5, with D uncertain. Trimming shortened V by 7 bases and J by 1 base, and 14 bases separated the two germline ends. This CDR3 has 15 residues. Germline V gene data show CDR1 as LNHDA and CDR2 as SQIVND (reference sequence). The CDR3 sequence is CASKWGIGSNQPQHF. The DNA for the CDR3 is TGTGCCAGTAAATGGGGAATTGGGAGCAATCAGCCCCAGCATTTT.

This clone was detected once. The chain has TRBV19 and TRBJ2-1; perhaps TRBD2 as D (5 bases). The V gene lost 5 bases and the J gene lost 3 bases, with 8 bases spanning the gap. The CDR3 runs to 13 residues. The germline gives CDR1 LNHDA, CDR2 SQIVND (reference sequence). The CDR3 reads CASSGDYYNEQFF. The CDR3 region has the DNA TGTGCCAGTAGTGGTGACTACTACAATGAGCAGTTCTTC. The full variable domain, its missing parts supplied by reference TRBV19 and TRBJ2-1, is DGGITQSPKYLFRKEGQNVTLSCEQNLNHDAMYWYRQDPGQGLRLIYYSQIVNDFQKGDIAEGYSVSREKKESFPLTVTSAQKNPTAFYLCASSGDYYNEQFFGPGTRLTVL.

The CDR3 region is CASSLGGGHYGYTF. CDR3 nucleotides: TGTGCCAGCAGTTTAGGGGGTGGTCACTATGGCTACACCTTC. The chain couples TRBV27 to TRBJ1-2, with TRBD1 as a possible D gene (5 bases). The V gene lost 2 bases and the J gene lost 3 bases, with 10 bases spanning the gap. The CDR3 has 14 residues. From germline, CDR1 is MNHEY and CDR2 SMNVEV (reference sequence).

The chain uses TRBV6-1 and TRBJ1-5; TRBD1 might be the D (5 bases). The CDR3 covers 14 residues. CDR1 and CDR2 (germline): MNHNS, SASEGT. V lost 6 bases to trimming and J lost 5 bases, with 14 bases between them. The CDR3 reads CASSGSGGYQPQHF. CDR3 in DNA: TGTGCCAGCAGCGGCAGCGGGGGGTATCAGCCCCAGCATTTT.

The chain couples TRBV5-1 to TRBJ2-7; D is possibly TRBD1 or TRBD2 (6 bases each). V lost 3 bases to trimming and J lost 12 bases, with 19 bases between them. The CDR3 runs 13 residues. CDR1 and CDR2 (germline): SGHRS, YFSETQ. CDR3 coding DNA: TGCGCCAGCAGCTCCCCCCCCGGGGGCCAGCTGTACTTC. Its translation: CASSSPPGGQLYF.

The chain couples TRBV9 to TRBJ2-3; D gene ambiguous. The V end lost 3 bases, the J end lost 5 bases, and 1 base lay between the germline ends. The CDR3 runs to 10 residues. CDR1 is SGDLS and CDR2 is YYNGEE in the germline V gene. CDR3 sequence: CASSGDTQYF. The DNA of the CDR3 is TGTGCCAGCAGCGGAGATACGCAGTATTTT.

This sequence joins TRBV6-5 and TRBJ1-2, with unresolved D. Trimming took off 2 bases at V and 10 bases at J, with 8 bases between the two ends. Looked up from germline, CDR1 is MNHEY and CDR2 is SVGAGI. CDR3 size: 11 residues. CDR3 region: CASSYEGLYTF. The CDR3 DNA reads as TGTGCCAGCAGTTACGAGGGTCTCTACACCTTC.

The chain employs TRBV2 and TRBJ2-2, with 13 bases fitting TRBD2. Trimming removed 2 bases from V and 4 bases from J; junction bases left unmatched: 7. The CDR3 length is 18 residues. Germline V CDR1 and CDR2: SNHLY, FYNNEI. The CDR3 protein is CASSERTSGGGFTGELFF. The CDR3 nucleotides are TGTGCCAGCAGTGAAAGGACTAGCGGGGGAGGGTTCACCGGGGAGCTGTTTTTT.

The rearrangement uses TRBV27 and TRBJ2-1, with D possibly being TRBD1 (6 bases). The V end was cut by 4 bases, the J end by 8 bases, with 9 bases between. The CDR3 is made up of 12 amino acids. Germline lookup yields CDR1 MNHEY and CDR2 SMNVEV (reference sequence). Here the CDR3 reads CASSSQGDEQFF. CDR3 sequence (DNA): TGTGCCAGCAGTTCACAGGGCGATGAGCAGTTCTTC.

This clone was recorded a few times. This chain's CDR3 is CASSWGQGDTEAFF. In nucleotides, the CDR3 is TGTGCCAGCAGTTGGGGACAGGGGGACACTGAAGCTTTCTTT. This chain connects TRBV5-4 to TRBJ1-1; 11 bases match TRBD1. V dropped 5 bases and J dropped 3; count of bases not matched to a gene: 3. The CDR3 loop spans 14 amino acids. The germline CDR1 and CDR2 sequences are SGHNT and YYREEE (reference sequence).

V gene TRBV7-8 combines with J gene TRBJ1-5; D is uncertain. V gave up 3 bases and J gave up 5 bases, with 8 bases separating them. Per the germline V gene, CDR1 is SGHVS and CDR2 is FQNEAQ. This CDR3 has 13 amino acids. CDR3 DNA sequence: TGTGCCAGCAGCTTCGTCGGTTATCAGCCCCAGCATTTT. It translates to CASSFVGYQPQHF.

V is TRBV5-1 and J is TRBJ1-6, with 10 bases that match TRBD1. From germline, CDR1 is SGHRS and CDR2 YFSETQ. V shed 2 bases and J 10 bases; nucleotides not matched to a gene: 6. The CDR3 has 15 amino acids. CDR3: CASSFGQGVRSPLHF. The CDR3, as DNA: TGCGCCAGCAGCTTCGGACAGGGGGTTAGATCACCCCTCCACTTT. Variable domain in full (rest from reference TRBV5-1 and TRBJ1-6): KAGVTQTPRYLIKTRGQQVTLSCSPISGHRSVSWYQQTPGQGLQFLFEYFSETQRNKGNFPGRFSGRQFSNSRSEMNVSTLELGDSALYLCASSFGQGVRSPLHFGNGTRLTVT.